Sequencing of this T cell receptor (beta chain) was carried out in a study of T cells in Graves' hyperthyroidism and ophthalmopathy (dated by TCRdb to between 2019 and 2020). Looking at the study overall: Peripheral blood was sampled at the time of initial diagnosis, prior to any treatment. To identify distinguishing TCR V-J signatures, a discovery cohort of about 95 patients was used, comprising approximately 40 with Graves' ophthalmopathy and about 59 with stable Graves' hyperthyroidism. Prospective prediction of ophthalmopathy was tested in an independent validation cohort consisting of some 18 hyperthyroidism patients and approximately 16 patients who later progressed to ophthalmopathy. The 75 to 100 discovery patients were divided at random into training and test sets in a 7:3 ratio. Thyroid tissue and blood T-cell repertoires from more than five Graves' hyperthyroidism patients were also compared in the study. After sampling, hyperthyroidism patients received methimazole starting at 30 mg daily, and ophthalmopathy patients received high-dose intravenous methylprednisolone. TCR Vbeta CDR3 sequencing of 120 to 150 peripheral blood samples (approximately 44 ophthalmopathy, 75 to 80 hyperthyroidism and some 17 progressor patients) is reported in the paper. Overall results and qualifications from the work: In cross-validation, a model built on a 13 V-J signature told ophthalmopathy apart from stable hyperthyroidism with roughly 87% sensitivity and roughly 83% specificity, and in testing the same model reached 80%/75%. No statistical method was used to set the sample size in advance, and investigators knew the group allocation. Most expanded thyroid clonotypes (frequency above 0.001) were also detected in blood, a finding suggesting that blood repertoires may reflect thyroid immune responses. In validation, the model predicted progression to ophthalmopathy a median of 6.5 months before onset, with approximately 68% sensitivity and roughly 77% specificity.

The germline V gene (reference sequence) provides CDR1 LGHDT and CDR2 YNNKEL. From its cysteine to its phenylalanine, the CDR3 spans 15 amino acids. The retained sequence is limited to the CDR3, 45 bases, with the frame set at the first base. The germline ends are 11 bases apart after V is trimmed by 2 bases and J by 1 base. In the ophthalmopathy patients, disease was moderately to severely active, with a Clinical Activity Score of 3 or more, a NOSPECS grade of 4 or more, and a duration of less than 3 months. Exclusion was applied to patients with uncontrolled infections, other autoimmune diseases, pregnancy or lactation. Diagnoses were established on the basis of clinical symptoms, serum thyroxine and TRAb, thyroid ultrasound, and orbital computed tomography. PBMCs were isolated from more than 8 ml of fresh peripheral blood by Ficoll-Paque density gradient centrifugation. Total RNA was extracted with Trizol reagent, and quality was checked on an Agilent 2100 Bioanalyzer.

TCR beta CDR3 regions were amplified from RNA transcripts. A first-round RT-PCR of the TCR CDR3 used the HTBI primer set with the Qiagen OneStep RT-PCR kit. Libraries were constructed in a second round of multiplex PCR, after which size selection and purification were carried out. The libraries were sequenced on an Illumina HiSeq2000 using paired-end 100 bp reads. From the authors' description of their analysis: Raw data were processed with SOAPnuke, discarding reads with adapters, uncalled bases, mean Phred below 15, or no exact constant-primer or identifier match. High-quality paired reads were merged with COPE v1.2.5, and unique nucleotide sequences were defined as clonotypes. MiTCR v1.1 was used to align the clonotypes against IMGT TRBV, TRBD and TRBJ reference segments. Analysis was restricted to V-J combinations with a frequency above 0.0001, which covered approximately 99% of repertoires. The TCS score was defined as the ratio of F50 (clonal expansion) to E x V (chaos), calculated using BLOSUM62-based TCRdist between CDR3 peptides within each V-J. Welch's t-statistics and random forest reduced 500 to 550 V-J features to 13, which were used in a naive Bayes classifier (R e1071). TCRdb applied fastp at Q25 and MiXCR to the public reads, then kept only in-frame beta chains. Rows are combined by CDR3 protein, so each entry shows the most common genes and DNA. The V and J calls shown here were made by TCRdb, not taken from the authors' results. For this sample there are hundreds of thousands of distinct CDR3 sequences; about 20% appear just once. The ten most abundant clones make up 49% of the sample.

Notes on this clonotype: Its antigen target is currently unknown. Base quality data are lacking; no much larger clone is found one base away.

Source material: blood. The source is a woman between 65 and 79 years old with Graves' ophthalmopathy. The V gene is TRBV3-1 and the J gene is TRBJ1-1, with the D gene not clear enough to name. CDR3 region: CASSQIYLGNTEAFF. In nucleotide form, the sequence is TGTGCCAGCAGCCAAATTTACCTGGGGAACACTGAAGCTTTCTTT.